The clone carrying this T cell receptor (beta chain) was seen a handful of times. This CDR3 spans 11 amino acids. V was clipped by 5 bases and J by 10 bases, with 9 bases between them. TCRdb reprocessed the RT-PCR reads via MiXCR and lists one record per CDR3 protein. The sample consists of hundreds of thousands of distinct CDR3 sequences, approximately 15% of them appearing once. Sequenced material: memory CD4+ T cells from blood. The receptor was derived from a female donor in good health, serving as a healthy control. The V gene is TRBV12-3 or TRBV12-4, the J gene TRBJ2-1, with D unclear. In nucleotides, the CDR3 is TGTGCCAGCAGTATATACGGGGAGCAGTTCTTC. This sequence encodes CASSIYGEQFF.